Here is one T cell receptor (beta chain) with its context. This entry belongs to a study of blood T cell repertoires in COVID-19. Study as a whole: In each case, the material was cDNA or gDNA derived from T cells, B-cell-depleted T cells, or PBMCs.

Clones were sequenced by immunoSEQ multiplex PCR, and TCRdb holds only the in-frame ones, with some missing. The sample consists of hundreds of thousands of clones, roughly 89% of them appearing once. The CDR3 loop spans 16 amino acids. J gave up 6 bases and V 6 bases, and 14 bases lay outside the gene matches. CDR1 LNHDA and CDR2 SQIVND come from the germline V gene (reference sequence). In terms of age and location, participants ranged from roughly 18 to 100 years and lived in roughly 22 US areas. Each participant's cohort was designated according to participant-reported clinical history. The chain combines TRBV19 with TRBJ1-5, with 7 bases aligning to TRBD1. What was sequenced was PBMCs or T cells enriched from blood (not recorded which). This TCR was sampled from a woman aged 25 to 39 with acute COVID-19. CDR3 nucleotide sequence: TGTGCCAGTAGCTCCGCCGGGGGACAGTTATCTCAGCCCCAGCATTTT. It specifies CASSSAGGQLSQPQHF. The full variable domain, in which reference TRBV19 and TRBJ1-5 provide the parts outside the CDR3, is DGGITQSPKYLFRKEGQNVTLSCEQNLNHDAMYWYRQDPGQGLRLIYYSQIVNDFQKGDIAEGYSVSREKKESFPLTVTSAQKNPTAFYLCASSSAGGQLSQPQHFGDGTRLSIL.